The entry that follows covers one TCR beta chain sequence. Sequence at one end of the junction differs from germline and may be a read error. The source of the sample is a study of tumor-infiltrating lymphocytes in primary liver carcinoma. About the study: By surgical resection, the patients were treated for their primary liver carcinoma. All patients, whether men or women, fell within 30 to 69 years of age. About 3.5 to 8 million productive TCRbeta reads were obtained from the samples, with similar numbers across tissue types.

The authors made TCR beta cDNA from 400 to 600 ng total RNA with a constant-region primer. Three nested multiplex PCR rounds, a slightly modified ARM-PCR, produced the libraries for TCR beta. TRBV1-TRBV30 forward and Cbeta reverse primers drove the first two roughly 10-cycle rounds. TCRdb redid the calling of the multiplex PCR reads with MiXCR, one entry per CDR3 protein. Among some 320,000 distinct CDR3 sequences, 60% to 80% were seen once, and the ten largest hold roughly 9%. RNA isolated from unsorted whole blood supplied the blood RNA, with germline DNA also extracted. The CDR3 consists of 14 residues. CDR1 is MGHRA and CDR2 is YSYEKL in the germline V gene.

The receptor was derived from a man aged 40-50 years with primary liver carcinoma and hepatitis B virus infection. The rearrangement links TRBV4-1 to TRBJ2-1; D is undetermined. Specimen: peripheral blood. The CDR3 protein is CASSQFRSYSEQFF. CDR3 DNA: TGCGCCAGCAGCCAATTCAGATCCTACAGTGAGCAGTTCTTC.